This TCR beta chain was found in a study of OX40 agonist ivuxolimab in advanced cancers. Germline V gives CDR1 MNHEY, CDR2 SVGAGI. CDR3 length: 16 amino acids. Trimming removed 0 bases from V and 8 bases from J; junction bases left unmatched: 8. Measured with immunoSEQ multiplex PCR; TCRdb has only the in-frame clones, and not every one. The data contain 25,000 to 30,000 clones, roughly 85% of them seen just once; the ten biggest clones take up over 8.5%. Exclusion of a patient followed from autoimmune disease history or systemic immunosuppression. The clonotype originates from an adult with an advanced solid tumor such as melanoma, head and neck, liver or kidney cancer. The gene calls are TRBV6-5 and TRBJ1-4; TRBD1 aligns across 8 bases. Sequenced material: CD4+ or CD8+ T cells sorted from blood, taken in a trial of the OX40 agonist ivuxolimab. This CDR3 reads CASSYSTDREGEKLFF. The CDR3 DNA reads TGTGCCAGCAGTTACTCGACGGACAGGGAGGGCGAAAAACTGTTTTTT.